The rows below give T cell receptor beta chains drawn from one sample of a study of T cells expressing NK-cell markers. Reprocessing the 5' RACE reads, TCRdb reports a single entry for every CDR3 protein and omits DNA. The sample totals some 150,000 distinct CDR3 sequences. The material sequenced was blood T cells: a sorted CD56 or NKG2C T cell subset, CD4+ or CD8+ T cells, or bulk PBMC T cells (not recorded which). Source of these receptors: a man between 18 and 35 years old in good health. Both conserved end residues are part of each CDR3.

V gene: TRBV20-1; J gene: TRBJ1-2; CDR3 length: 14; CDR3 protein: CSARVRQGVYGYTF
V gene: TRBV28; J gene: TRBJ2-5; CDR3 length: 13; CDR3 protein: CASTGVVQETQYF
V gene: TRBV6-1; J gene: TRBJ2-3; CDR3 length: 13; CDR3 protein: CASSDYYTDTQYF
V gene: TRBV29-1; J gene: TRBJ2-1; CDR3 length: 11; CDR3 protein: CSLTGYNEQFF
V gene: TRBV28; J gene: TRBJ1-5; CDR3 length: 14; CDR3 protein: CASSNRGRNQPQHF
V gene: TRBV11-2; J gene: TRBJ2-1; CDR3 length: 14; CDR3 protein: CASSLVTLLHEQFF
V gene: TRBV11-2; J gene: TRBJ2-1; CDR3 length: 17; CDR3 protein: CASSLTRQVNSYNEQFF
V gene: TRBV6-2/TRBV6-3; J gene: TRBJ1-1; CDR3 length: 13; CDR3 protein: CASSYSTGTEAFF
V gene: TRBV19; J gene: TRBJ2-5; CDR3 length: 14; CDR3 protein: CASSPRAEQETQYF
V gene: TRBV10-3; J gene: TRBJ2-7; CDR3 length: 14; CDR3 protein: CAISEGDRVYEQYF
V gene: TRBV4-1; J gene: TRBJ2-1; CDR3 length: 15; CDR3 protein: CASSQDAGAGNEQFF
V gene: TRBV12-3/TRBV12-4; J gene: TRBJ2-2; CDR3 length: 13; CDR3 protein: CASSLTDPGELFF
V gene: TRBV7-9; J gene: TRBJ2-4; CDR3 length: 14; CDR3 protein: CASSSIPDGDIQYF
V gene: TRBV5-3; J gene: TRBJ2-3; CDR3 length: 16; CDR3 protein: CARRGSGGHRADTQYF
V gene: TRBV12-3/TRBV12-4; J gene: TRBJ2-5; CDR3 length: 16; CDR3 protein: CASRLASAGYQETQYF
V gene: TRBV12-3/TRBV12-4; J gene: TRBJ2-7; CDR3 length: 17; CDR3 protein: CASSLALQGDFTYEQYF
V gene: TRBV20-1; J gene: TRBJ2-1; CDR3 length: 13; CDR3 protein: CSASKGSPSHQFF
V gene: TRBV7-2; J gene: TRBJ2-7; CDR3 length: 14; CDR3 protein: CASTWTTEAGEQYF
V gene: TRBV15; J gene: TRBJ2-1; CDR3 length: 16; CDR3 protein: CATSSSPGTGHNEQFF
V gene: TRBV4-3; J gene: TRBJ2-5; CDR3 length: 13; CDR3 protein: CASSSQGEETQYF
V gene: TRBV19; J gene: TRBJ1-1; CDR3 length: 16; CDR3 protein: CASSIAAGTGNTEAFF
V gene: TRBV10-2; J gene: TRBJ2-1; CDR3 length: 15; CDR3 protein: CASREAGGQGNEQFF
V gene: TRBV6-2/TRBV6-3; J gene: TRBJ2-6; CDR3 length: 15; CDR3 protein: CASSGSGSGANVLTF
V gene: TRBV25-1; J gene: TRBJ2-3; CDR3 length: 14; CDR3 protein: CASTRTSGTDTQYF
V gene: TRBV11-2; J gene: TRBJ2-1; CDR3 length: 13; CDR3 protein: CASSPEQGWEQFF
V gene: TRBV5-4; J gene: TRBJ2-3; CDR3 length: 15; CDR3 protein: CASSLGLAATDTQYF
V gene: TRBV7-8; J gene: TRBJ2-7; CDR3 length: 15; CDR3 protein: CASSLGGVEGYEQYF
V gene: TRBV12-3/TRBV12-4; J gene: TRBJ2-3; CDR3 length: 13; CDR3 protein: CASSSNQRDTQYF
V gene: TRBV15; J gene: TRBJ2-5; CDR3 length: 11; CDR3 protein: CATSRTETQYF
V gene: TRBV27; J gene: TRBJ2-7; CDR3 length: 14; CDR3 protein: CASSFSGGGYEQYF
V gene: TRBV3-1; J gene: TRBJ2-3; CDR3 length: 13; CDR3 protein: CASSQEMGLGPYF
V gene: TRBV14; J gene: TRBJ2-2; CDR3 length: 15; CDR3 protein: CASSYSAINTGELFF
V gene: TRBV12-3/TRBV12-4; J gene: TRBJ2-1; CDR3 length: 15; CDR3 protein: CASTKQGSSYNEQFF
V gene: TRBV29-1; J gene: TRBJ2-3; CDR3 length: 14; CDR3 protein: CSVDPRGREDTQYF
V gene: TRBV28; J gene: TRBJ2-3; CDR3 length: 16; CDR3 protein: CASSLEGSDITDTQYF
V gene: TRBV6-5; J gene: TRBJ1-5; CDR3 length: 16; CDR3 protein: CASSSLFPSSDQPQHF
V gene: TRBV6-5; J gene: TRBJ2-7; CDR3 length: 15; CDR3 protein: CASSYSWGTPYEQYF
V gene: TRBV12-3/TRBV12-4; J gene: TRBJ2-7; CDR3 length: 12; CDR3 protein: CASSPGSIEQYF
V gene: TRBV12-3/TRBV12-4; J gene: TRBJ1-1; CDR3 length: 13; CDR3 protein: CASSSTLNTEAFF
V gene: TRBV12-3/TRBV12-4; J gene: TRBJ2-7; CDR3 length: 15; CDR3 protein: CASSELPGQSYEQYF
V gene: TRBV30; J gene: TRBJ2-5; CDR3 length: 15; CDR3 protein: CAWTLPGSWGETQYF
V gene: TRBV10-1; J gene: TRBJ2-1; CDR3 length: 14; CDR3 protein: CASSDQRELNEQFF
V gene: TRBV6-2/TRBV6-3; J gene: TRBJ2-7; CDR3 length: 12; CDR3 protein: CASSGMGYEQYF
V gene: TRBV11-2; J gene: TRBJ2-3; CDR3 length: 18; CDR3 protein: CASSLGTSGRGITDTQYF
V gene: TRBV29-1; J gene: TRBJ2-1; CDR3 length: 14; CDR3 protein: CSVEGPGTVNEQFF
V gene: TRBV7-2; J gene: TRBJ2-7; CDR3 length: 16; CDR3 protein: CASSLWAGTESHEQYF
V gene: TRBV7-8; J gene: TRBJ2-1; CDR3 length: 15; CDR3 protein: CASSVTSGRADEQFF
V gene: TRBV11-2; J gene: TRBJ2-1; CDR3 length: 16; CDR3 protein: CASSLIPGGGVNEQFF
V gene: TRBV4-1; J gene: TRBJ2-1; CDR3 length: 16; CDR3 protein: CASSPGTGGVYNEQFF
V gene: TRBV6-5; J gene: TRBJ2-1; CDR3 length: 16; CDR3 protein: CASSYITGTPLGEQFF
V gene: TRBV7-8; J gene: TRBJ2-2; CDR3 length: 14; CDR3 protein: CASRAFPNTGELFF
V gene: TRBV4-3; J gene: TRBJ2-7; CDR3 length: 15; CDR3 protein: CASSQDRGQAYEQYF
V gene: TRBV7-6; J gene: TRBJ2-3; CDR3 length: 15; CDR3 protein: CASSLAPRGTDTQYF
V gene: TRBV3-1; J gene: TRBJ2-1; CDR3 length: 16; CDR3 protein: CASSQGQQSSYNEQFF
V gene: TRBV15; J gene: TRBJ2-3; CDR3 length: 16; CDR3 protein: CATSKGLAPSTDTQYF
V gene: TRBV20-1; J gene: TRBJ2-1; CDR3 length: 18; CDR3 protein: CSATHGELAGGSYNEQFF
V gene: TRBV7-9; J gene: TRBJ2-3; CDR3 length: 14; CDR3 protein: CASTWGVATDTQYF
V gene: TRBV6-2/TRBV6-3; J gene: TRBJ2-5; CDR3 length: 14; CDR3 protein: CASTSTSFWETQYF
V gene: TRBV20-1; J gene: TRBJ2-7; CDR3 length: 19; CDR3 protein: CSARDPIGLAGPSIYEQYF